This TCR beta chain was sequenced during a study of blood T cell repertoires in COVID-19. Study background: Samples came from the United States, Italy and Spain, spanning acute and convalescent COVID-19. From T cells, B-cell-depleted T cells, or PBMCs came the material, which was cDNA or gDNA.

Germline CDR1 and CDR2: LNHNV and YYDKDF (reference sequence). V was clipped by 1 base and J by 4 bases; unmatched bases: 3. This CDR3 is 15 amino acids long. This clone appeared a single time. Original processing notes: Amplification with reference gene primers provided the estimates of nucleated cell counts. This table comes from immunoSEQ multiplex PCR, and its TCRdb copy is limited to in-frame clones, with some not included. V and J calls and clone size are copied from that table; D and trimming were computed from the DNA. Among fewer than 200,000 clones listed, around 85% were seen once. The chain carries TRBV15 and TRBJ1-3; TRBD1 aligns across 8 bases. Sequencing input: PBMCs or T cells enriched from blood (not recorded which). The receptor was derived from a woman in her thirties or forties with acute COVID-19. The CDR3 DNA reads TGTGCCACCAGCAGAGTCAGGGGGCGAGGAAACACCATATATTTT. Amino acids: CATSRVRGRGNTIYF.